This T cell receptor (beta chain) is from a study of T cell changes during pregnancy in multiple sclerosis. This CDR3 has 13 amino acids. CDR1 SGHRS and CDR2 YFSETQ come from the germline V gene. V was clipped by 4 bases and J by 5 bases, with 10 bases between them. TCRdb's table, derived via immunoSEQ multiplex PCR, lists solely in-frame clones and lacks some. The profile shows more than 65,000 clones, approximately 92% of them singletons. This clonotype was obtained from a female donor with multiple sclerosis, enrolled in a pregnancy study. The chain recombines TRBV5-1 with TRBJ2-1, with D perhaps TRBD1 (6 bases). Sequencing used CD4+ T cells from peripheral blood mononuclear cells, obtained before pregnancy. The CDR3 here is CASSAGQNNEQFF. The CDR3 nucleotides are TGCGCCAGCAGCGCCGGACAGAACAATGAGCAGTTCTTC.